The next 31 T cell receptor beta chains were all read from a single sample in a study of PD-1 blockade in classical Hodgkin lymphoma. Each patient relapsed following autologous stem cell transplantation, and prior brentuximab vedotin exposure differed. The protocol was immunoSEQ multiplex PCR, while the TCRdb copy is restricted to in-frame clones and leaves out a portion. The table lists some 60,000 clones, more than 80% of them singletons. The source material was peripheral blood mononuclear cells (PBMCs), sampled at baseline. The receptor set was obtained from a human donor with classical Hodgkin lymphoma.

The DNA of the CDR3 is TGTGCCAGCAGCTTAGCGGCCCGGGGGCGAGGAGAAAAACTGTTTTTT. This codes for CASSLAARGRGEKLFF. The chain links TRBV7-6 to TRBJ1-4; D possibly corresponds to TRBD1 (6 bases). The germline CDR1 and CDR2 sequences are SGHVS and FNYEAQ. V gave up 0 bases and J gave up 8 bases, with 16 bases separating them. CDR3 length: 16 amino acids. The entire variable domain, with the rest obtained from reference TRBV7-6 and TRBJ1-4, is as follows: GAGVSQSPRYKVTKRGQDVALRCDPISGHVSLYWYRQALGQGPEFLTYFNYEAQQDKSGLPNDRFSAERPEGSISTLTIQRTEQRDSAMYRCASSLAARGRGEKLFFGSGTQLSVL.

The chain couples TRBV6-1 to TRBJ2-7, with D hard to call. CDR3 length equals 14 residues. Looked up from germline, CDR1 is MNHNS and CDR2 is SASEGT. V dropped 1 base and J dropped 2 bases, with 9 bases sitting between them. CDR3 bases: TGTGCCAGCAGTGAAGGGGCAGGCCCCTACGAGCAGTACTTC. Protein product: CASSEGAGPYEQYF.

On this clone itself: This same CDR3 is encoded by further DNA sequences in the sample. The chain recombines TRBV6-5 with TRBJ2-5; D is uncertain. V was cut by 0 bases and J by 5 bases, with 4 bases left in between. CDR3 length equals 12 residues. CDR1 is MNHEY, CDR2 SVGAGI, per germline. The CDR3 here is CASSYSGETQYF. The CDR3 DNA reads TGTGCCAGCAGTTACTCTGGGGAGACCCAGTACTTC.

CDR3 nucleotide sequence: TGTGCCAGCACCCTATACGAGGTCTCCAACACTGAAGCTTTCTTT. This gives the protein CASTLYEVSNTEAFF. This sequence joins TRBV7-8 and TRBJ1-1; D remains unclear. The CDR3 consists of 15 residues. V was pared by 7 bases and J by 2 bases, with 17 bases between. Germline CDR1 SGHVS, CDR2 FQNEAQ.

This chain joins TRBV2 and TRBJ2-5; D ambiguous. Trimming removed 8 bases from V and 1 base from J, with 5 bases in between. Germline-derived CDR1 and CDR2 are SNHLY and FYNNEI. This CDR3 has 11 residues. Written as DNA, the CDR3 is TGTGCCAGCGTAGCCCAAGAGACCCAGTACTTC. Its protein is CASVAQETQYF.

The V and J genes are TRBV7-9 and TRBJ2-2; no clear D gene. V lost 1 base to trimming and J lost 5 bases, with 8 bases between them. This CDR3 spans 14 amino acids. Germline values: CDR1 SEHNR, CDR2 FQNEAQ (reference sequence). Here the CDR3 reads CASSLGSGTGELFF. Here the CDR3 DNA reads TGTGCCAGCAGCTTAGGTTCGGGTACCGGGGAGCTGTTTTTT.

V gene TRBV10-3 combines with J gene TRBJ1-5, with D tentatively TRBD1 (5 bases). The V end lost 6 bases, the J end lost 2 bases, and 11 bases lay between the germline ends. Germline V gene lookup returns CDR1 ENHRY and CDR2 SYGVKD. The CDR3 is 14 residues long. The CDR3 loop reads CAISSGTRNQPQHF. CDR3 DNA sequence: TGTGCCATCAGCTCAGGGACGCGCAATCAGCCCCAGCATTTT.

In this sample, this clone turned up once. The CDR3 is CAISESGAGELFF. In nucleotides, the CDR3 is TGTGCCATCAGTGAGTCGGGGGCCGGGGAGCTGTTTTTT. The chain combines TRBV10-3 with TRBJ2-2, with D possibly called TRBD1 or TRBD2 (5 bases each). The V end lost 0 bases, the J end lost 6 bases, and 5 bases lay between the germline ends. The CDR3 covers 13 residues. The germline gives CDR1 ENHRY, CDR2 SYGVKD.

The gene calls are TRBV30 and TRBJ2-1; TRBD2 is a possible D gene (5 bases). The length of the CDR3 is 11 residues. CDR1 is GTSNPN, CDR2 SVGIG, per germline (reference sequence). V lost 5 bases and J lost 8, with 10 bases in between. The CDR3 reads CAWAQADEQFF. CDR3 bases: TGTGCCTGGGCCCAAGCGGATGAGCAGTTCTTC.

V gene TRBV30 combines with J gene TRBJ2-1; perhaps TRBD1 as D (6 bases). CDR3 length: 16 amino acids. V gave up 3 bases and J gave up 2 bases, with 17 bases separating them. The germline gives CDR1 GTSNPN, CDR2 SVGIG (reference sequence). The DNA for the CDR3 is TGTGCCTGGAGAACACCGGACAGCCAACCCTACAATGAGCAGTTCTTC. Residues: CAWRTPDSQPYNEQFF. The whole variable domain, remainder taken from reference TRBV30 and TRBJ2-1, is SQTIHQWPATLVQPVGSPLSLECTVEGTSNPNLYWYRQAAGRGLQLLFYSVGIGQISSEVPQNLSASRPQDRQFILSSKKLLLSDSGFYLCAWRTPDSQPYNEQFFGPGTRLTVL.

This clone was counted between two and nine times. The rearrangement links TRBV5-1 to TRBJ1-2; the D gene is possibly TRBD1 (6 bases). The CDR3 has 12 amino acids. V was pared by 3 bases and J by 10 bases, with 13 bases between. Germline CDR1 and CDR2: SGHRS and YFSETQ. The CDR3 here is CASSYQQGYYTF. The CDR3 DNA sequence: TGCGCCAGCAGCTACCAACAGGGTTACTACACCTTC.

The chain couples TRBV5-1 to TRBJ1-3; the D gene is possibly TRBD1 (6 bases). The CDR3 spans 16 residues. Germline CDR1 is SGHRS and CDR2 is YFSETQ. Trimming took 2 bases from V and 0 from J, leaving 12 bases between them. The CDR3 loop is CASSLQGSGSGNTIYF. CDR3 DNA sequence: TGCGCCAGCAGCTTACAGGGAAGTGGCTCTGGAAACACCATATATTTT.

The chain has TRBV27 and TRBJ2-5; tentative D call: TRBD2 (5 bases). CDR3 length: 13 residues. CDR1 and CDR2 from the germline V gene are MNHEY and SMNVEV (reference sequence). Trimming removed 2 bases from V and 11 bases from J, with 15 bases in between. CDR3 in amino acids: CASSLPLAGEQYF. Written as DNA, the CDR3 is TGTGCCAGCAGTTTACCTTTGGCGGGTGAGCAGTACTTC.

The genes are TRBV10-2 and TRBJ1-3, with 7 bases fitting TRBD1. Germline V CDR1 and CDR2: WSHSY, SAAADI. Trimming took 2 bases from V and 8 from J; bases not matched to a gene: 3. The CDR3 is 13 amino acids. The CDR3 coding sequence is TGCGCCAGCAGTGAGAGACAGGGAGACACCATATATTTT. Its protein product is CASSERQGDTIYF.

J is TRBJ2-7 and V is TRBV30, with TRBD1 identical over 8 bases. CDR1 is GTSNPN, CDR2 SVGIG, per germline (reference sequence). Germline trimming cut 7 bases from V and 9 bases from J; bases unmatched to any gene: 8. The CDR3 has 11 residues. CDR3 nucleotide sequence: TGTGCCTCCGGACAGGGAGTTCCGCAGTACTTC. Its protein product is CASGQGVPQYF. The full variable domain, its missing parts supplied by reference TRBV30 and TRBJ2-7, is SQTIHQWPATLVQPVGSPLSLECTVEGTSNPNLYWYRQAAGRGLQLLFYSVGIGQISSEVPQNLSASRPQDRQFILSSKKLLLSDSGFYLCASGQGVPQYFGPGTRLTVT.

The J gene is TRBJ2-7, the V gene TRBV2; D unclear. CDR3 length: 13 residues. Germline V gene sequence: CDR1 SNHLY, CDR2 FYNNEI. The ends were cut back, 4 bases at V and 9 bases at J, with 16 bases in the middle. CDR3 protein: CASSGSQVDGQYF. The DNA of the CDR3 is TGTGCCAGCAGTGGTAGTCAAGTGGACGGGCAGTACTTC.

The rearrangement joins TRBV7-9 to TRBJ1-2; D gene unclear. The CDR3 covers 12 residues. Per germline, CDR1 SEHNR and CDR2 FQNEAQ (reference sequence). V dropped 1 base and J dropped 6 bases, with 6 bases sitting between them. CDR3 in amino acids: CASSLGPNGYTF. The CDR3 bases are TGTGCCAGCAGCTTAGGCCCAAATGGCTACACCTTC.

The chain carries TRBV5-5 and TRBJ1-4; D unclear. The germline CDR1 and CDR2 sequences are SGHKS and YYEKEE (reference sequence). V was trimmed by 4 bases and J by 10 bases, leaving 20 bases between them. The CDR3 is 15 residues long. The CDR3 DNA reads TGTGCCAGCAGCCCCGGACGGGGAAAGTGGGGAAAACTGTTTTTT. The encoded protein is CASSPGRGKWGKLFF.

The chain links TRBV10-2 to TRBJ2-3; TRBD2 matches at 7 bases. Germline CDR1 reads WSHSY; CDR2 reads SAAADI. Germline trimming cut 7 bases from V and 2 bases from J; bases unmatched to any gene: 6. There are 14 residues in the CDR3. The CDR3 DNA sequence: TGCGCCAGCACTTCGGGGGGATACACAGATACGCAGTATTTT. As protein: CASTSGGYTDTQYF.

This clone appeared once. The chain uses TRBV6-1 and TRBJ2-5, with 11 bases fitting TRBD2. The CDR3 is 16 amino acids. V lost 2 bases to trimming and J lost 7 bases; unmatched junction nucleotides: 9. In germline, CDR1 is MNHNS, CDR2 SASEGT. CDR3 region: CASSEPSGGTRGTQYF. In DNA form, the CDR3 reads TGTGCCAGCAGTGAACCTAGCGGGGGGACTAGGGGGACCCAGTACTTC.

The genes are TRBV5-1 and TRBJ2-7, with D maybe TRBD1 (6 bases). Germline values: CDR1 SGHRS, CDR2 YFSETQ. The CDR3 runs 14 residues. V was trimmed by 5 bases and J by 5 bases, leaving 17 bases between them. CDR3 in amino acids: CASREQGVLNEQYF. Written as DNA, the CDR3 is TGCGCCAGCAGAGAACAGGGCGTCTTGAACGAGCAGTACTTC.

The chain combines TRBV30 with TRBJ2-7; perhaps TRBD2 as D (6 bases). V was pared by 2 bases and J by 3 bases, with 20 bases between. Germline V gives CDR1 GTSNPN, CDR2 SVGIG (reference sequence). There are 16 residues in the CDR3. The CDR3 DNA is TGTGCCTGGAGTCCCCTCGCGGCGGGGATCGGCTACGAGCAGTACTTC. Translating it yields CAWSPLAAGIGYEQYF. The full variable domain, completed using reference TRBV30 and TRBJ2-7, is SQTIHQWPATLVQPVGSPLSLECTVEGTSNPNLYWYRQAAGRGLQLLFYSVGIGQISSEVPQNLSASRPQDRQFILSSKKLLLSDSGFYLCAWSPLAAGIGYEQYFGPGTRLTVT.

V gene TRBV2 combines with J gene TRBJ2-5; 15 nucleotides align to TRBD2. From germline, CDR1 is SNHLY and CDR2 FYNNEI. V shed 3 bases, J shed 1 base, and the junction held 0 bases outside the gene matches. The CDR3 is made up of 16 amino acids. CDR3 nucleotide sequence: TGTGCCAGCAGTGAGGGACTAGCGGGGGGCCAAGAGACCCAGTACTTC. It codes for CASSEGLAGGQETQYF.

The rearrangement links TRBV6-5 to TRBJ1-1; D not resolved. V was shortened by 6 bases and J by 0 bases, with 8 bases between the two germline ends. The CDR3 has 13 residues. From germline, CDR1 is MNHEY and CDR2 SVGAGI. CDR3 sequence reads: CASRVGVNTEAFF. As DNA, the CDR3 is TGTGCCAGCAGAGTGGGTGTGAACACTGAAGCTTTCTTT.

The rearrangement links TRBV6-1 to TRBJ2-2; D is undetermined. This CDR3 is built from 15 residues. Germline V gene sequence: CDR1 MNHNS, CDR2 SASEGT. V gave up 6 bases and J gave up 2 bases, with 13 bases separating them. The CDR3 sequence is CASSPELGNTGELFF. For the CDR3, the DNA is TGTGCCAGCAGCCCAGAATTAGGAAACACCGGGGAGCTGTTTTTT.

In its sample, this clone is large. The rearrangement joins TRBV14 to TRBJ2-1; tentative D call: TRBD2 (5 bases). The V end was cut by 3 bases, the J end by 0 bases, with 9 bases between. The CDR3 contains 15 residues. Germline V gene data show CDR1 as SGHDN and CDR2 as FVKESK. CDR3 protein: CASSQLAFSYNEQFF. Written as DNA, the CDR3 is TGTGCCAGCAGCCAGCTAGCATTCTCCTACAATGAGCAGTTCTTC.

The chain has TRBV6-1 and TRBJ2-3; D may be TRBD2 (5 bases). CDR1 and CDR2 from the germline V gene are MNHNS and SASEGT. The CDR3 length is 12 residues. V lost 5 bases to trimming and J lost 9 bases, with 12 bases between them. The CDR3 DNA reads TGTGCCAGCAGTCTCCTCTCGGGGACGCAGTATTTT. Protein product: CASSLLSGTQYF.

The J gene is TRBJ1-5, the V gene TRBV28; D uncertain. V lost 3 bases and J 4 bases, leaving 10 bases between the germline ends. The CDR3 totals 14 residues. Germline lookup yields CDR1 MDHEN and CDR2 SYDVKM. CDR3 sequence reads: CASSLPGENQPQHF. Here the CDR3 DNA reads TGTGCCAGCAGTTTGCCAGGAGAGAATCAGCCCCAGCATTTT.

The gene calls are TRBV7-9 and TRBJ1-5, with 9 bases fitting TRBD1. There are 16 residues in the CDR3. With 0 bases clipped from V and 4 bases from J, the junction kept 4 bases outside the gene matches. Germline lookup yields CDR1 SEHNR and CDR2 FQNEAQ (reference sequence). In DNA, the CDR3 is TGTGCCAGCAGCTTAGCCCGGACAGGGGCAAATCAGCCCCAGCATTTT. Protein product: CASSLARTGANQPQHF.

The J gene is TRBJ2-6, the V gene TRBV6-5, with D hard to call. CDR3 length equals 15 residues. Trimming shortened V by 5 bases and J by 0 bases, and 8 bases separated the two germline ends. CDR1 and CDR2 (germline): MNHEY, SVGAGI. CDR3 bases: TGTGCCAGCAGTCCGGAGAGCTCTGGGGCCAACGTCCTGACTTTC. Its protein product is CASSPESSGANVLTF.

The J gene is TRBJ1-1, the V gene TRBV7-2, with TRBD1 identical over 9 bases. CDR1 SGHTA and CDR2 FQGNSA come from the germline V gene. The CDR3 consists of 16 residues. V shed 3 bases and J 4 bases; nucleotides not matched to a gene: 9. The CDR3 region is CASSFGTGILSTEAFF. The DNA for the CDR3 is TGTGCCAGCAGCTTTGGGACAGGGATATTGTCCACTGAAGCTTTCTTT.